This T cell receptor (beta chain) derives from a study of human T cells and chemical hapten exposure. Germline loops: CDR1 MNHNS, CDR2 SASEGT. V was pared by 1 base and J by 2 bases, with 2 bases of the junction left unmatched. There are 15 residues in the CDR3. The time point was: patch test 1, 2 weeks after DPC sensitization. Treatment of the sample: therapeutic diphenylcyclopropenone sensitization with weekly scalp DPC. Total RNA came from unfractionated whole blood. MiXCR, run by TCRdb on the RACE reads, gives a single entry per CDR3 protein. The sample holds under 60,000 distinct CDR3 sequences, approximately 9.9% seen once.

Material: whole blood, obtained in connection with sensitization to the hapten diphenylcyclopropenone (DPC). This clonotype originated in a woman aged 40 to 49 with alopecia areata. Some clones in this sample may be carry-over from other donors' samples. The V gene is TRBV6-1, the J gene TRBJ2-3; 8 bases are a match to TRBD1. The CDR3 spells CASSEGTGHTDTQYF. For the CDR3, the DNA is TGTGCCAGCAGTGAAGGGACAGGGCACACAGATACGCAGTATTTT.